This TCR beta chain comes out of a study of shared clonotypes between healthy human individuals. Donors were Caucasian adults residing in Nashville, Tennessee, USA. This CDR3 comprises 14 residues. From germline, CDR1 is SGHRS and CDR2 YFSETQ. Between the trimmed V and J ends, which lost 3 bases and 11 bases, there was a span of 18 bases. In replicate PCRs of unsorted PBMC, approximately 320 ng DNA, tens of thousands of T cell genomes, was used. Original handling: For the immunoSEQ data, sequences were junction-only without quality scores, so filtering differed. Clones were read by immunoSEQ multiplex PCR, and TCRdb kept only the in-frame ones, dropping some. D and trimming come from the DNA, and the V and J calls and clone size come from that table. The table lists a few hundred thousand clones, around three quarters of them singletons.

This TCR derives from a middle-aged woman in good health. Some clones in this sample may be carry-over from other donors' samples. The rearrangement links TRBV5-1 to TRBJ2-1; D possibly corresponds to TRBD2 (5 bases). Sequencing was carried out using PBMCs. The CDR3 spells CASSWGRFERQQFF. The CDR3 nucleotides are TGCGCCAGCAGCTGGGGTCGTTTTGAGCGGCAGCAGTTCTTC.